These T cell receptor beta chains were read from a single sample in a study of cytomegalovirus exposure and HLA in healthy donors. Libraries were prepared by immunoSEQ multiplex PCR; TCRdb keeps only in-frame clonotypes and omits some of them. The sample has around 75,000 clones, about 85% seen once. The sequencing input was PBMCs. These receptors all stem from a young man in good health and CMV-seronegative. CDR3s include the opening cysteine and the closing phenylalanine or tryptophan. The D gene is left open where the match is weak. Clone size is stated in some rows and not others, as once, few, many or a class when expanded.

v_call	d_call	clone_size	j_call	cdr3_aa	cdr3_nt
TRBV4-2	TRBD1	-	TRBJ2-5	CASSQPPGQGQETQYF	TGTGCCAGCAGCCAACCCCCGGGACAGGGACAAGAGACCCAGTACTTC
TRBV10-3	-	-	TRBJ1-1	CAISESTINMNTEAFF	TGTGCCATCAGTGAGTCGACAATAAATATGAACACTGAAGCTTTCTTT
TRBV18	TRBD2	-	TRBJ2-3	CASSPISGRTDTQYF	TGTGCCAGCTCACCGATTAGCGGGAGGACGGATACGCAGTATTTT
TRBV19	TRBD1	-	TRBJ1-3	CASSIGTGLSGNTIYF	TGTGCCAGTAGTATAGGGACAGGACTCTCTGGAAACACCATATATTTT
TRBV30	-	-	TRBJ1-5	CAWSGDYNQPQHF	TGTGCCTGGAGCGGGGACTATAATCAGCCCCAGCATTTT
TRBV4-1	TRBD2	-	TRBJ2-1	CASSQAPREWSYNEQFF	TGCGCCAGCAGCCAAGCCCCGCGGGAGTGGTCCTACAATGAGCAGTTCTTC
TRBV21-1	-	-	TRBJ1-1	CASSKDRAVTEAFF	TGTGCCAGCAGCAAGGACAGGGCGGTCACTGAAGCTTTCTTT
TRBV28	-	-	TRBJ2-7	CASMITTGSYEQYF	TGTGCCAGCATGATTACGACAGGATCCTACGAGCAGTACTTC
TRBV7-6	-	few	TRBJ2-1	CASSLRQGPYNEQFF	TGTGCCAGCAGCCTCCGGCAGGGCCCCTACAATGAGCAGTTCTTC
TRBV5-4	-	few	TRBJ2-6	CASSLIPTLSSGANVLTF	TGTGCCAGCAGCTTGATTCCGACACTCAGCTCTGGGGCCAACGTCCTGACTTTC
TRBV7-9	TRBD1	-	TRBJ2-1	CASSLVGTGTYNEQFF	TGTGCCAGCAGCTTAGTTGGGACAGGGACGTACAATGAGCAGTTCTTC
TRBV7-3	TRBD1	-	TRBJ1-1	CASSLTSTGGFTEAFF	TGTGCCAGCAGCTTAACATCGACAGGGGGCTTCACTGAAGCTTTCTTT
TRBV7-2	-	-	TRBJ2-3	CASSLRGRTPSTDTQYF	TGTGCCAGCAGCTTAAGGGGGAGAACTCCAAGCACAGATACGCAGTATTTT
TRBV15	TRBD2	-	TRBJ2-1	CATSRRFQGGNEQFF	TGTGCCACCAGCAGAAGGTTCCAGGGAGGGAATGAGCAGTTCTTC
TRBV5-6	TRBD1	-	TRBJ2-3	CASSPVTGWPQYF	TGTGCCAGCAGCCCGGTGACAGGGTGGCCGCAGTATTTT